The rows below give T cell receptor beta chains drawn from one sample of a study of blood T cell repertoires in COVID-19. The assay was immunoSEQ multiplex PCR, and TCRdb's table has in-frame clones only and misses some. Of 200,000 or so clones listed, 80% to 90% are singletons. Material: PBMCs or T cells enriched from blood (not recorded which). These receptors came from a woman aged 40-49 years with acute COVID-19. CDR3s include the opening cysteine and the closing phenylalanine or tryptophan. The order of the fields is clone size, D gene, V gene, J gene, CDR3 DNA, CDR3 protein. D genes are given only for firm matches. Size tells how often a clone was seen (once, few, many) or the class of an expanded clone, and some rows leave it out.

clone_size: .
d_call: TRBD1
v_call: TRBV9
j_call: TRBJ1-2
cdr3_nt: TGTGCCAGCAGCGAGACAGGGGTCGAAGGCTACACCTTC
cdr3_aa: CASSETGVEGYTF

clone_size: .
d_call: TRBD1
v_call: TRBV6-2/TRBV6-3
j_call: TRBJ1-1
cdr3_nt: TGTGCCAGCAGTCGACCGGTACCGGGACAGGATGAAGCTTTCTTT
cdr3_aa: CASSRPVPGQDEAFF

clone_size: .
d_call: .
v_call: TRBV6-1
j_call: TRBJ2-1
cdr3_nt: TGTGCCAGCAGTGATAAAGAGCAGTTCTTC
cdr3_aa: CASSDKEQFF

clone_size: .
d_call: .
v_call: TRBV19
j_call: TRBJ2-6
cdr3_nt: TGTGCCAGTAAAACAGGAATTGGGGCCAACGTCCTGACTTTC
cdr3_aa: CASKTGIGANVLTF

clone_size: .
d_call: TRBD1
v_call: TRBV19
j_call: TRBJ1-5
cdr3_nt: TGTGCCAGTAATCCCACAGGGGGCGGTCAGCCCCAGCATTTT
cdr3_aa: CASNPTGGGQPQHF

clone_size: .
d_call: .
v_call: TRBV4-3
j_call: TRBJ1-6
cdr3_nt: TGCGCCAGCAGCCAAGAGGGAGGCAAGAATTCACCCCTCCACTTT
cdr3_aa: CASSQEGGKNSPLHF

clone_size: .
d_call: .
v_call: TRBV5-5
j_call: TRBJ1-5
cdr3_nt: TGTGCCAGCAGCCCGGACAGAAGCAATCAGCCCCAGCATTTT
cdr3_aa: CASSPDRSNQPQHF

clone_size: .
d_call: .
v_call: TRBV7-8
j_call: TRBJ1-5
cdr3_nt: TGTGCCAGCACCCTAAATGACCCGGGGCCCCAGCATTTT
cdr3_aa: CASTLNDPGPQHF

clone_size: .
d_call: .
v_call: TRBV5-1
j_call: TRBJ1-5
cdr3_nt: TGCGCCAGCAGCCCCGGGAAACTAAATCAGCCCCAGCATTTT
cdr3_aa: CASSPGKLNQPQHF

clone_size: .
d_call: .
v_call: TRBV5-1
j_call: TRBJ2-7
cdr3_nt: TGCGCCAGCAGCCGACAGGACTCCTACGAGCAGTACTTC
cdr3_aa: CASSRQDSYEQYF

clone_size: .
d_call: TRBD1
v_call: TRBV5-1
j_call: TRBJ1-1
cdr3_nt: TGCGCCAGCAGCTTGGGTGGACAGGGGGGTCGGAACACTGAAGCTTTCTTT
cdr3_aa: CASSLGGQGGRNTEAFF

clone_size: .
d_call: .
v_call: TRBV4-1
j_call: TRBJ1-5
cdr3_nt: TGCGCCAGCAGCCAAGATTGGGCCAGCTACGATGACAAGCCCCAGCATTTT
cdr3_aa: CASSQDWASYDDKPQHF

clone_size: .
d_call: TRBD1
v_call: TRBV5-1
j_call: TRBJ2-2
cdr3_nt: TGCGCCAGCAGCTTGGCCGCAGGGGGATCCATAAACACCGGGGAGCTGTTTTTT
cdr3_aa: CASSLAAGGSINTGELFF

clone_size: .
d_call: TRBD1
v_call: TRBV12-5
j_call: TRBJ1-1
cdr3_nt: TGTGCTAGTGCCCGACAGGGGATCAACACTGAAGCTTTCTTT
cdr3_aa: CASARQGINTEAFF

clone_size: .
d_call: .
v_call: TRBV5-1
j_call: TRBJ1-6
cdr3_nt: TGCGCCAGCAGCTCCCACAGTCCCGGGACATACTATAATTCACCCCTCCACTTT
cdr3_aa: CASSSHSPGTYYNSPLHF

clone_size: few
d_call: .
v_call: TRBV24-1
j_call: TRBJ1-2
cdr3_nt: TGTGCCACCAGTGATTCTGATGGACAGCGCCGATATGGCTACACCTTC
cdr3_aa: CATSDSDGQRRYGYTF

clone_size: .
d_call: .
v_call: TRBV6-5
j_call: TRBJ1-1
cdr3_nt: TGTGCCAGCAGTCGACAGCGGAACACTGAAGCTTTCTTT
cdr3_aa: CASSRQRNTEAFF

clone_size: .
d_call: .
v_call: TRBV5-1
j_call: TRBJ2-3
cdr3_nt: TGCGCCAGCAGGAGGGTAGAAATAGATACGCAGTATTTT
cdr3_aa: CASRRVEIDTQYF

clone_size: .
d_call: .
v_call: TRBV12-3/TRBV12-4
j_call: TRBJ2-1
cdr3_nt: TGTGCCAGCAATCTGTTCAGGGGAAATGAGCAGTTCTTC
cdr3_aa: CASNLFRGNEQFF

clone_size: once
d_call: .
v_call: TRBV5-5
j_call: TRBJ2-5
cdr3_nt: TGTGCCAGCAGCAGCGCCGCAGGGTCGGGAGAGACCCAGTACTTC
cdr3_aa: CASSSAAGSGETQYF

clone_size: .
d_call: .
v_call: TRBV9
j_call: TRBJ1-2
cdr3_nt: TGTGCCAGCAGCGTAGCAGCTAACTATGGCTACACCTTC
cdr3_aa: CASSVAANYGYTF

clone_size: .
d_call: TRBD1
v_call: TRBV7-2
j_call: TRBJ2-1
cdr3_nt: TGTGCCAGCAGCTTAAGTTCAGGGGGCGCCAGGAATGAGCAGTTCTTC
cdr3_aa: CASSLSSGGARNEQFF

clone_size: .
d_call: TRBD2
v_call: TRBV3-1/TRBV3-2
j_call: TRBJ2-1
cdr3_nt: TGTGCCAGCAGCCAACCCGGGACTAAATACAATGAGCAGTTCTTC
cdr3_aa: CASSQPGTKYNEQFF

clone_size: .
d_call: .
v_call: TRBV9
j_call: TRBJ2-1
cdr3_nt: TGTGCCAGCAGTTTCGGGGTCTCCTACAATGAGCAGTTCTTC
cdr3_aa: CASSFGVSYNEQFF

clone_size: .
d_call: TRBD1
v_call: TRBV19
j_call: TRBJ2-3
cdr3_nt: TGTGCCAGTAGTACGATGGACAGGGTAGATACGCAGTATTTT
cdr3_aa: CASSTMDRVDTQYF

clone_size: .
d_call: .
v_call: TRBV2
j_call: TRBJ1-1
cdr3_nt: TGTGCCAGCCGGAGTCGGGGTAGCACTGAAGCTTTCTTT
cdr3_aa: CASRSRGSTEAFF

clone_size: .
d_call: TRBD1
v_call: TRBV5-1
j_call: TRBJ1-1
cdr3_nt: TGCGCCAGCAGCTTAACGACAGGGGGCCCGAACACTGAAGCTTTCTTT
cdr3_aa: CASSLTTGGPNTEAFF

clone_size: .
d_call: .
v_call: TRBV5-6
j_call: TRBJ1-1
cdr3_nt: TGTGCCAGCAGCCCCGGTGGGGGGAAAAGGGAAGCTTTCTTT
cdr3_aa: CASSPGGGKREAFF

clone_size: few
d_call: .
v_call: TRBV7-9
j_call: TRBJ1-2
cdr3_nt: TGTGCCAGCAGTTTTTTACAGGGCTCGGCCGGCTACACCTTC
cdr3_aa: CASSFLQGSAGYTF

clone_size: .
d_call: .
v_call: TRBV12-3/TRBV12-4
j_call: TRBJ1-1
cdr3_nt: TGTGCCAGCAGTTTTAAGAGGGACACTGAAGCTTTCTTT
cdr3_aa: CASSFKRDTEAFF

clone_size: few
d_call: TRBD1
v_call: TRBV30
j_call: TRBJ1-1
cdr3_nt: TGTGCCTGGAGTGCAGCAGACAGGGACGTTACTGAAGCTTTCTTT
cdr3_aa: CAWSAADRDVTEAFF

clone_size: .
d_call: TRBD1
v_call: TRBV27
j_call: TRBJ1-6
cdr3_nt: TGTGCCAGCAGTTTACCGCAGGGGGCAGGTAATTCACCCCTCCACTTT
cdr3_aa: CASSLPQGAGNSPLHF

clone_size: .
d_call: .
v_call: TRBV4-3
j_call: TRBJ1-1
cdr3_nt: TGCGCCAGCAGCCAGCTGACAGGCTCGGGTGAAGCTTTCTTT
cdr3_aa: CASSQLTGSGEAFF

clone_size: .
d_call: .
v_call: TRBV25-1
j_call: TRBJ1-1
cdr3_nt: TGTGCCAGCAGTCAAAACCCGACAGGCAAGGCTGAAGCTTTCTTT
cdr3_aa: CASSQNPTGKAEAFF

clone_size: .
d_call: .
v_call: TRBV12-3/TRBV12-4
j_call: TRBJ1-5
cdr3_nt: TGTGCCAGCAGTACAGGGTCGAATCAGCCCCAGCATTTT
cdr3_aa: CASSTGSNQPQHF

clone_size: .
d_call: TRBD2
v_call: TRBV11-2
j_call: TRBJ2-3
cdr3_nt: TGTGCCAGCAGCTTGCCCCTCGGGAGCGGGGGGGGTCGCACAGATACGCAGTATTTT
cdr3_aa: CASSLPLGSGGGRTDTQYF

clone_size: .
d_call: .
v_call: TRBV30
j_call: TRBJ1-2
cdr3_nt: TGTGCCTGGAGTGAAGGGGAACTTGGCTACACCTTC
cdr3_aa: CAWSEGELGYTF

clone_size: .
d_call: .
v_call: TRBV6-1
j_call: TRBJ1-5
cdr3_nt: TGTGCCAGCAGTGAGTCAGGGGCCCGAAATCAGCCCCAGCATTTT
cdr3_aa: CASSESGARNQPQHF

clone_size: .
d_call: TRBD1
v_call: TRBV15
j_call: TRBJ2-1
cdr3_nt: TGTGCCACCAGCAGAGGCGCCGGGGACAGGGAATACAATGAGCAGTTCTTC
cdr3_aa: CATSRGAGDREYNEQFF

clone_size: .
d_call: .
v_call: TRBV5-4
j_call: TRBJ1-1
cdr3_nt: TGTGCCAGCAGCCCTTTAGACATGAACACTGAAGCTTTCTTT
cdr3_aa: CASSPLDMNTEAFF

clone_size: once
d_call: TRBD1
v_call: TRBV18
j_call: TRBJ2-1
cdr3_nt: TGTGCCAGCTCACCAGCCCAGGGGGCCTACAATGAGCAGTTCTTC
cdr3_aa: CASSPAQGAYNEQFF

clone_size: .
d_call: .
v_call: TRBV9
j_call: TRBJ1-6
cdr3_nt: TGTGCCAGCAGCGTAGAGGGGAATTCACCCCTCCACTTT
cdr3_aa: CASSVEGNSPLHF

clone_size: .
d_call: .
v_call: TRBV12-5
j_call: TRBJ2-4
cdr3_nt: TGTGCTAGTGGTTTGGCAGTCCGGGACACTTGGGCCAAAAACATTCAGTACTTC
cdr3_aa: CASGLAVRDTWAKNIQYF

clone_size: .
d_call: TRBD2
v_call: TRBV7-2
j_call: TRBJ2-3
cdr3_nt: TGTGCCAGCAGCTTAGTGGGACTAGCGGGCCCTGGCACAGATACGCAGTATTTT
cdr3_aa: CASSLVGLAGPGTDTQYF

clone_size: .
d_call: TRBD2
v_call: TRBV5-1
j_call: TRBJ2-1
cdr3_nt: TGCGCCAGCAGCCCCGGACTAGCGGGGGGGCGGCTCAATGAGCAGTTCTTC
cdr3_aa: CASSPGLAGGRLNEQFF

clone_size: once
d_call: .
v_call: TRBV3-1/TRBV3-2
j_call: TRBJ1-1
cdr3_nt: TGTGCCAGCAGCCAAGGGAGGAAGAACACTGAAGCTTTCTTT
cdr3_aa: CASSQGRKNTEAFF

clone_size: .
d_call: .
v_call: TRBV27
j_call: TRBJ2-1
cdr3_nt: TGTGCCAGCTCCTTATGGTTGGAGGACAATGAGCAGTTCTTC
cdr3_aa: CASSLWLEDNEQFF

clone_size: .
d_call: .
v_call: TRBV5-1
j_call: TRBJ2-2
cdr3_nt: TGCGCCAGCAGCTTCACAGGCACCGGGGAGCTGTTTTTT
cdr3_aa: CASSFTGTGELFF

clone_size: .
d_call: TRBD1
v_call: TRBV19
j_call: TRBJ2-3
cdr3_nt: TGTGCCAGTAGCCAGGGGGCGACGGGCGCAGATACGCAGTATTTT
cdr3_aa: CASSQGATGADTQYF

clone_size: once
d_call: TRBD1
v_call: TRBV27
j_call: TRBJ1-2
cdr3_nt: TGTGCCAGCAGTTTTCGTGTGAGGGGACAGGGTGTTATGGAGAACTATGGCTACACCTTC
cdr3_aa: CASSFRVRGQGVMENYGYTF

clone_size: .
d_call: .
v_call: TRBV24-1
j_call: TRBJ1-4
cdr3_nt: TGTGCCACCAGTGCGAGGGTGCGAGTTGAAAAACTGTTTTTT
cdr3_aa: CATSARVRVEKLFF

clone_size: .
d_call: .
v_call: TRBV7-8
j_call: TRBJ1-2
cdr3_nt: TGTGCCAGCAGCTTAGTGGGGGGAATTGGCTACACCTTC
cdr3_aa: CASSLVGGIGYTF